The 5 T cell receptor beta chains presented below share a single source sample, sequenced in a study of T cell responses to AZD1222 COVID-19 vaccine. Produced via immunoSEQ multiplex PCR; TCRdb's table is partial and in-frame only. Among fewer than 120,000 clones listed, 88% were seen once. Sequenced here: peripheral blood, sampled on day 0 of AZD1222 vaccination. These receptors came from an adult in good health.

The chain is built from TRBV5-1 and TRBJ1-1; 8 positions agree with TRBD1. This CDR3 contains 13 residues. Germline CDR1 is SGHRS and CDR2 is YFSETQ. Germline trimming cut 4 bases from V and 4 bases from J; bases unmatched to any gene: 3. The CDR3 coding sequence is TGCGCCAGCAGCCAGGACAGGGCCACTGAAGCTTTCTTT. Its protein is CASSQDRATEAFF.

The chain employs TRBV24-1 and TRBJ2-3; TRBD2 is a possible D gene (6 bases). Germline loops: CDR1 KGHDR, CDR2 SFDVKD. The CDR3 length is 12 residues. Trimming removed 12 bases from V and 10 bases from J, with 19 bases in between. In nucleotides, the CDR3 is TGTGCCTCCGGGGCGGAGGGAGTTCCGCAGTATTTT. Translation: CASGAEGVPQYF.

The CDR3 sequence is CASSPAGDGYTF. For the CDR3, the DNA is TGTGCCAGCTCACCGGCAGGGGATGGCTACACCTTC. V and J are TRBV18 and TRBJ1-2, with TRBD1 as a possible D gene (6 bases). CDR3 length: 12 residues. Trimming stripped 3 bases from V and 6 bases from J, with 8 bases between. Germline loops: CDR1 KGHSH, CDR2 LQKENI. Full variable domain (missing parts from reference TRBV18 and TRBJ1-2): NAGVMQNPRHLVRRRGQEARLRCSPMKGHSHVYWYRQLPEEGLKFMVYLQKENIIDESGMPKERFSAEFPKEGPSILRIQQVVRGDSAAYFCASSPAGDGYTFGSGTRLTVV.

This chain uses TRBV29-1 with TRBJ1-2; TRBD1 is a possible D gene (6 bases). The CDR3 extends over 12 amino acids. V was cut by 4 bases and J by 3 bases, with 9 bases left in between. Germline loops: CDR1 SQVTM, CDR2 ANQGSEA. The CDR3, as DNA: TGCAGCGTTGGCGGACAGTACTATGGCTACACCTTC. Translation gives CSVGGQYYGYTF.

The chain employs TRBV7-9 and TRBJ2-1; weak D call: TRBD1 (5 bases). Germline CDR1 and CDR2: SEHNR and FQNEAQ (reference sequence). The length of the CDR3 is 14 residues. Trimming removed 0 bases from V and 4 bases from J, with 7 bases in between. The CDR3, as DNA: TGTGCCAGCAGCTTAGCAAGGGGATACAATGAGCAGTTCTTC. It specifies CASSLARGYNEQFF.